One and the same sample provided the 28 T cell receptor beta chains below, sequenced in a study of glioma-infiltrating T cells. Using RNA template, CDR3s of TCR alpha and beta were amplified with iRepertoire arm-PCR. Each CDR3 protein is one row after TCRdb ran MiXCR on the multiplex PCR reads. The sample has 300,000 to 450,000 distinct CDR3 sequences; around 38% are singletons. The sequencing sample was made of glioma tissue, nonneoplastic brain tissue, or PBMCs (not recorded which). These receptor sequences come from a human donor with low-grade glioma or glioblastoma, undergoing nonglioma brain surgery, or in good health (not recorded which).

Ten or more counts support this clonotype. V gene TRBV20-1 combines with J gene TRBJ2-7, with 13 nucleotides matching TRBD2. CDR3 length equals 14 residues. Germline V gene lookup returns CDR1 DFQATT and CDR2 SNEGSKA (reference sequence). With V trimmed by 0 bases and J by 9 bases, 5 bases remained unmatched. The CDR3 region is CSARDGLAGAAQYF. The CDR3 DNA sequence: TGCAGTGCTAGAGACGGACTAGCGGGAGCCGCGCAGTACTTC.

About this clonotype: This sequence may be a read error, since a much larger clone differs from it by one base. This CDR3 is CASTTSTGELSF. The CDR3 DNA sequence: TGTGCCAGCACAACCTCCACCGGGGAGCTGTCTTTT. The chain combines TRBV6-2 or TRBV6-3 with TRBJ2-2; D possibly corresponds to TRBD2 (5 bases). Germline V gene sequence: CDR1 MNHEY, CDR2 SVGEGT. The length of the CDR3 is 12 residues.

The V gene is TRBV4-3, the J gene TRBJ1-2; D not certain. Trimming left V 0 bases short and J 4 bases short, with 9 bases between. Germline V gene sequence: CDR1 LGHNA, CDR2 YSLEER. The CDR3 sequence is 14 residues long. The CDR3 region is CASSQDYPIYGYTF. The DNA for the CDR3 is TGCGCCAGCAGCCAAGATTATCCAATCTATGGCTACACCTTC.

The chain employs TRBV20-1 and TRBJ1-2; the D gene is possibly TRBD1 (6 bases). The V gene's germline CDR1 is DFQATT and CDR2 SNEGSKA (reference sequence). V lost 0 bases, J lost 0 bases, and 11 bases lay in between. The CDR3 covers 15 residues. CDR3 nucleotide sequence: TGCAGTGCTAGAGATCCCGGGGGGCCTAACTATGGCTACACCTTC. Protein sequence: CSARDPGGPNYGYTF.

With respect to this clonotype: A read error may produce the germline difference seen at one junction end. The V call is TRBV20-1, the J call TRBJ2-3; D is perhaps TRBD1 or TRBD2 (6 bases each). This CDR3 has 15 amino acids. CDR1 and CDR2 (germline): DFQATT, SNEGSKA (reference sequence). The CDR3 region has the DNA TGCAGTGCTAGTCCCTTTGGCGGGACGACAGGTACGCAGTATTTT. Encoded protein: CSASPFGGTTGTQYF.

This clonotype was observed many times. This chain uses TRBV20-1 with TRBJ2-3; the match to TRBD2 covers 9 bases. V gave up 5 bases and J gave up 1 base; unmatched junction bases: 4. CDR1 and CDR2 from the germline V gene are DFQATT and SNEGSKA (reference sequence). The length of the CDR3 is 14 residues. DNA of the CDR3: TGCAGTGCTGAGACTAGCGGCCGCACAGATACGCAGTATTTT. Protein: CSAETSGRTDTQYF.

The CDR3 sequence: CASSPPGAGAFF. In nucleotides, the CDR3 is TGTGCCAGCTCACCGCCGGGGGCGGGAGCTTTCTTT. V and J are TRBV18 and TRBJ1-1, with a possible D match to TRBD1 (6 bases). The germline V gene encodes CDR1 KGHSH and CDR2 LQKENI. The ends were cut back, 3 bases at V and 10 bases at J, with 12 bases in the middle. The CDR3 sequence is 12 residues long. Looking up the rest from reference TRBV18 and TRBJ1-1 gives the full variable domain: NAGVMQNPRHLVRRRGQEARLRCSPMKGHSHVYWYRQLPEEGLKFMVYLQKENIIDESGMPKERFSAEFPKEGPSILRIQQVVRGDSAAYFCASSPPGAGAFFGQGTRLTVV.

To note about this clonotype: A much more abundant neighbour one base away suggests this may be a read error. The chain combines TRBV28 with TRBJ1-1, with 9 nucleotides matching TRBD1. The CDR3 is made up of 17 amino acids. Germline V gene sequence: CDR1 MDHEN, CDR2 SYDVKM. The junction had 14 bases not matched to a gene; V was cut back by 6 bases and J by 3 bases. DNA of the CDR3: TGTGCCAGCAGCGCGACAGGGGGGGTGTCGGGCGACACTGAAGCTTTCTTT. It codes for CASSATGGVSGDTEAFF.

The J gene is TRBJ2-1, the V gene TRBV11-3, with TRBD2 matching 11 bases. CDR1 and CDR2 (germline): SGHNT, YENEEA. V gave up 5 bases and J gave up 8 bases; unmatched junction bases: 8. The CDR3 is 15 amino acids. The CDR3 here is CASSPTSGSGHEQFF. DNA for the CDR3: TGTGCCAGCAGCCCCACTAGCGGGAGTGGTCATGAGCAGTTCTTC.

Only a few counts were recorded for this clonotype. The genes are TRBV24-1 and TRBJ1-1, with D hard to call. The CDR3 loop spans 13 amino acids. Germline CDR1 and CDR2: KGHDR and SFDVKD. V dropped 7 bases and J dropped 3 bases, with 11 bases sitting between them. The CDR3 DNA reads as TGTGCCACCAGAAAGGCGGGTTACACTGAAGCTTTCTTT. Translation: CATRKAGYTEAFF.

The gene calls are TRBV4-1 and TRBJ1-3; D is unresolved. Looked up from germline, CDR1 is MGHRA and CDR2 is YSYEKL. The CDR3 sequence is 15 residues long. Trimming took 0 bases from V and 2 from J, leaving 8 bases between them. This CDR3 is CASSQDRNAGNTIYF. The CDR3 nucleotides are TGCGCCAGCAGCCAAGACAGGAACGCTGGAAACACCATATATTTT.

Remarks on this clonotype: A clone one base away is much larger, so this may be a read error. This chain connects TRBV27 to TRBJ1-1; 7 bases line up with TRBD1. CDR3 length: 14 amino acids. The germline gives CDR1 MNHEY, CDR2 SMNVEV (reference sequence). CDR3 loop: CASSQYRGWTGAFF. Here the CDR3 DNA reads TGTGCCAGCAGCCAGTACAGGGGTTGGACTGGAGCTTTCTTT.

The V call is TRBV7-2, the J call TRBJ2-7; D may be TRBD1 or TRBD2 (7 bases each). V was trimmed by 1 base and J by 1 base, leaving 11 bases between them. This CDR3 has 15 residues. CDR1 and CDR2 from the germline V gene are SGHTA and FQGNSA. This CDR3 reads CASSLGRGGSYEQYF. CDR3 nucleotides: TGTGCCAGCAGCTTAGGCAGGGGGGGATCCTACGAGCAGTACTTC.

The sample holds a few counts of this clonotype. The V and J genes are TRBV15 and TRBJ1-5; weak D call: TRBD1 (6 bases). The germline gives CDR1 LNHNV, CDR2 YYDKDF (reference sequence). The CDR3 runs 14 residues. With 8 bases removed from V and 2 bases from J, the gap between germline ends came to 13 bases. CDR3 DNA: TGTGCCACCGAACAGGGTACGGGCAATCAGCCCCAGCATTTT. Residues: CATEQGTGNQPQHF.

This clonotype was recorded at least ten times. This chain connects TRBV4-1 to TRBJ2-1; a possible D gene is TRBD2 (6 bases). The CDR3 has 16 amino acids. CDR1 and CDR2 from the germline V gene are MGHRA and YSYEKL. V lost 0 bases, J lost 9 bases, and 18 bases lay in between. CDR3 DNA sequence: TGCGCCAGCAGCCAAGAGAGGACCGGGGGTTTCGGTGAGCAGTTCTTC. Its translation: CASSQERTGGFGEQFF.

V usage is TRBV2 and J usage is TRBJ2-7; D gene uncertain. The CDR3 runs to 14 residues. The V end lost 4 bases, the J end lost 0 bases, and 10 bases lay between the germline ends. Germline lookup yields CDR1 SNHLY and CDR2 FYNNEI. DNA for the CDR3: TGTGCCAGCAGTGCTTACAGAACCTCCTACGAGCAGTACTTC. Translated, it gives CASSAYRTSYEQYF. The full variable domain, completed using reference TRBV2 and TRBJ2-7, is EPEVTQTPSHQVTQMGQEVILRCVPISNHLYFYWYRQILGQKVEFLVSFYNNEISEKSEIFDDQFSVERPDGSNFTLKIRSTKLEDSAMYFCASSAYRTSYEQYFGPGTRLTVT.

This clonotype was counted ten times or more. The chain couples TRBV28 to TRBJ2-1; D remains unclear. The CDR3 has 14 amino acids. Deletions cut 5 bases from V and 5 bases from J, with 13 bases between. Germline-derived CDR1 and CDR2 are MDHEN and SYDVKM. In DNA form, the CDR3 reads TGTGCCAGCAGTCCTACCCTGGGCAACAATGAGCAGTTCTTC. This gives the protein CASSPTLGNNEQFF.

There are many counts of this clonotype. The chain combines TRBV25-1 with TRBJ1-2, with D tentatively TRBD1 (5 bases). The ends were cut back, 5 bases at V and 5 bases at J, with 15 bases in the middle. The CDR3 contains 14 residues. Per germline, CDR1 MGHDK and CDR2 SYGVNS. The CDR3 reads CASSPENRQYGYTF. The CDR3 DNA reads as TGTGCCAGCAGTCCCGAAAACAGGCAATATGGCTACACCTTC.

This clonotype was observed a few times. This chain links TRBV10-3 with TRBJ2-1; TRBD1 or TRBD2 may be the D gene (6 bases each). The germline gives CDR1 ENHRY, CDR2 SYGVKD. The CDR3 totals 16 residues. V lost 0 bases and J lost 5, with 14 bases in between. CDR3 amino acids: CAISESEGGRHNEQFF. The CDR3 DNA follows: TGTGCCATCAGTGAGTCGGAAGGGGGGCGCCACAATGAGCAGTTCTTC.

To note about this clonotype: A much larger clone lies a single base off, so this may be a read error. This chain uses TRBV27 with TRBJ1-1, with a possible D match to TRBD1 (5 bases). The V gene's germline CDR1 is MNHEY and CDR2 SMNVEV (reference sequence). The V and J ends lost 8 bases and 1 base respectively, with 11 bases between them. This CDR3 is built from 13 residues. The CDR3 loop reads CASGYQGNTEAFF. Here the CDR3 DNA reads TGTGCCAGCGGATATCAGGGGAACACTGAAGCTTTCTTT.

The sample holds a few counts of this clonotype. V and J are TRBV3-1 and TRBJ2-1; 8 bases are shared with TRBD2. Germline V CDR1 and CDR2: LGHDT, YNNKEL (reference sequence). This CDR3 comprises 16 residues. V was pared by 7 bases and J by 8 bases, with 16 bases of the junction left unmatched. DNA of the CDR3: TGTGCCAGCACCCTTCGATCGAGCGGGAGTTTCGATGAGCAGTTCTTC. Translated, it gives CASTLRSSGSFDEQFF.

This chain uses TRBV27 with TRBJ2-7; TRBD2 matches at 13 bases. Germline CDR1 reads MNHEY; CDR2 reads SMNVEV (reference sequence). J gave up 1 base and V 10 bases, and 4 bases lay outside the gene matches. The CDR3 sequence is 14 residues long. CDR3 nucleotides: TGTGCCATCAGGGGACTAGCGGGGTCCTACGAGCAGTACTTC. Its protein product is CAIRGLAGSYEQYF.

The chain has TRBV6-5 and TRBJ2-7, with D perhaps being TRBD1 or TRBD2 (5 bases each). The germline V gene has CDR1 MNHEY and CDR2 SVGAGI. This CDR3 region has 16 residues. V gave up 0 bases and J gave up 6 bases, with 18 bases separating them. The CDR3 bases are TGTGCCAGCAGTTACTCGAACCGGGACCCTCTTGGCGAGCAGTACTTC. Protein: CASSYSNRDPLGEQYF.

About this clonotype: This may be a read error, as it is one base from a much larger clone. The gene calls are TRBV27 and TRBJ1-2; 10 bases map to TRBD1. Germline CDR1 reads MNHEY; CDR2 reads SMNVEV (reference sequence). This CDR3 is 15 amino acids long. With V trimmed by 7 bases and J by 0 bases, 5 bases remained unmatched. For the CDR3, the DNA is TGTGCCAGCATGACAGGGGGCACAGCTAACTATGGCTACACCTTC. Residues: CASMTGGTANYGYTF.

This clonotype has a handful of counts. The junction does not match germline at one end; this may be a read error. The chain employs TRBV4-1 and TRBJ2-7, with a possible D match to TRBD2 (5 bases). This CDR3 comprises 14 residues. CDR1 is MGHRA and CDR2 is YSYEKL in the germline V gene. CDR3 coding DNA: TGCGCCAGCAGCCAAGTAAGCGAGGGCTACGAGCAGTACTTT. This translates into CASSQVSEGYEQYF.

This clonotype was counted between two and nine times. The J gene is TRBJ1-2, the V gene TRBV7-9; maybe TRBD1 (6 bases). Trimming stripped 4 bases from V and 4 bases from J, with 16 bases between. The CDR3 totals 15 residues. Germline V gene sequence: CDR1 SEHNR, CDR2 FQNEAQ (reference sequence). The CDR3 nucleotides are TGTGCCAGCAGCTCCGCCCAGGGGCGCCTCTATGGCTACACCTTC. Translated, it gives CASSSAQGRLYGYTF.

Of note for this clonotype: One end of the junction does not line up with germline, which may come from a read error. V usage is TRBV27 and J usage is TRBJ2-1; D is unclear. The CDR3 contains 16 residues. CDR1 and CDR2 (germline): MNHEY, SMNVEV (reference sequence). The CDR3 region has the DNA TGTGCCAACAGTTCCTTAGGATTCGCAACCTACAATGAGCAGTTCTTC. This encodes CANSSLGFATYNEQFF.

Regarding this clonotype: Since a much larger clone is just one base distant, this may be a read error. The rearrangement links TRBV27 to TRBJ1-1; D gene ambiguous. This CDR3 is built from 16 residues. Germline CDR1 is MNHEY and CDR2 is SMNVEV (reference sequence). With 2 bases removed from V and 0 bases from J, the gap between germline ends came to 13 bases. The CDR3 coding sequence is TGTGCCAGCAGTTTACTAGGATCCTCGATGAACACTGAAGCTTTCTTT. Residues: CASSLLGSSMNTEAFF.